This passage covers 18 T cell receptor beta chains from one sample sequenced in a study of blood T cell repertoires in COVID-19. TCRdb keeps only in-frame clones here, not all; method: immunoSEQ multiplex PCR. In the table there are about 180,000 clones, around 90% of which are singletons. What was sequenced was PBMCs or T cells enriched from blood (not recorded which). These receptors originate from a woman aged 18-29 years who had recovered from COVID-19.

The CDR3 nucleotides are TGTGCCAGCAGCTTAGGGTCAGTTAGCAATCAGCCCCAGCATTTT. As protein: CASSLGSVSNQPQHF. The gene calls are TRBV7-8 and TRBJ1-5; no firm D call. The CDR3 is made up of 15 amino acids. Germline-derived CDR1 and CDR2 are SGHVS and FQNEAQ. Trimming left V 1 base short and J 0 bases short, with 7 bases between.

V gene TRBV5-5 combines with J gene TRBJ1-5; the match to TRBD1 covers 9 bases. The CDR3 is made up of 17 amino acids. V trimming: 1 base; J trimming: 2 bases; junction bases outside the gene matches: 7. Per germline, CDR1 SGHKS and CDR2 YYEKEE (reference sequence). CDR3 in amino acids: CASSLTGGSFGNQPQHF. CDR3 nucleotides: TGTGCCAGCAGCTTGACAGGGGGCTCTTTCGGCAATCAGCCCCAGCATTTT.

This rearrangement joins TRBV6-4 to TRBJ2-1, with a tentative D call TRBD2 (5 bases). The CDR3 spans 15 residues. The germline V gene has CDR1 MRHNA and CDR2 SNTAGT. Trimming removed 5 bases from V and 0 bases from J, with 11 bases in between. CDR3 DNA: TGTGCCAGCAGTTCCCTAGCAGGCTCCTACAATGAGCAGTTCTTC. It codes for CASSSLAGSYNEQFF.

Turning to this clone: The identical CDR3 is also encoded by other nucleotide sequences in the sample. The chain combines TRBV6-6 with TRBJ2-4, with a weak D call TRBD2 (6 bases). This CDR3 comprises 14 residues. Trimming took 2 bases from V and 5 from J, leaving 10 bases between them. Looked up from germline, CDR1 is MNHNY and CDR2 is SVGAGI (reference sequence). Here the CDR3 DNA reads TGTGCCAGCAGTTACCCTTCGGGGGAAAACATTCAGTACTTC. This codes for CASSYPSGENIQYF.

The V call is TRBV9, the J call TRBJ2-1; 12 bases align to TRBD2. This CDR3 contains 18 residues. V was clipped by 4 bases and J by 6 bases; unmatched bases: 14. CDR1 and CDR2 from the germline V gene are SGDLS and YYNGEE. The CDR3 reads CASSPQTSGSPISNEQFF. CDR3 bases: TGTGCCAGCAGCCCCCAGACTAGCGGGAGCCCAATTTCCAATGAGCAGTTCTTC.

The CDR3 DNA reads as TGCGCCAGCAGCCAATCCTTCAGGCGGGGGAACCAAGAGACCCAGTACTTC. Translated, it gives CASSQSFRRGNQETQYF. The chain recombines TRBV4-3 with TRBJ2-5; 7 positions agree with TRBD2. J lost 0 bases, V lost 2 bases, and 9 bases had no gene match. This CDR3 has 17 residues. Germline loops: CDR1 LGHNA, CDR2 YSLEER.

This clone turned up a few times. The chain uses TRBV7-9 and TRBJ1-2; no definite D call. Germline CDR1 reads SEHNR; CDR2 reads FQNEAQ (reference sequence). The CDR3 covers 14 residues. V shed 1 base and J shed 3 bases, with 9 bases lying between them. CDR3 sequence (DNA): TGTGCCAGCAGCTTAGGTGGGCTCGACTATGGCTACACCTTC. Residues: CASSLGGLDYGYTF.

The chain recombines TRBV11-3 with TRBJ2-5; a weak D match, TRBD1 (7 bases). The CDR3 runs 14 residues. Germline V gives CDR1 SGHNT, CDR2 YENEEA. V was pared by 4 bases and J by 0 bases, with 9 bases between. CDR3 residues: CASSSGGNQETQYF. CDR3 sequence (DNA): TGTGCCAGCAGCTCAGGGGGGAACCAAGAGACCCAGTACTTC.

The J gene is TRBJ1-1, the V gene TRBV5-1, with D hard to call. V was trimmed by 4 bases and J by 0 bases, leaving 10 bases between them. Germline V gene sequence: CDR1 SGHRS, CDR2 YFSETQ. This CDR3 is built from 14 residues. CDR3 sequence (DNA): TGCGCCAGCAGCCCCGGGGAAGTGAACACTGAAGCTTTCTTT. It translates to CASSPGEVNTEAFF.

This chain links TRBV2 with TRBJ2-3; 9 positions agree with TRBD2. Germline values: CDR1 SNHLY, CDR2 FYNNEI. This CDR3 has 17 amino acids. Losses at the gene ends were 7 bases for V and 1 base for J; bases not matched to a gene: 12. CDR3: CASIPRAGGPGTDTQYF. The CDR3 DNA reads as TGTGCCAGCATTCCAAGGGCGGGAGGGCCAGGCACAGATACGCAGTATTTT.

The CDR3 DNA is TGTGCCAGCAGTGAGATGGGTCAGGTACTGTTAGAGCAGTACTTC. Amino acid sequence: CASSEMGQVLLEQYF. J is TRBJ2-7 and V is TRBV2; D gene unclear. Between the trimmed V and J ends, which lost 3 bases and 7 bases, there was a span of 19 bases. CDR1 is SNHLY, CDR2 FYNNEI, per germline. CDR3 length: 15 amino acids.

This rearrangement joins TRBV7-2 to TRBJ2-6, with unresolved D. This CDR3 contains 17 residues. The V and J ends lost 1 base and 1 base respectively, with 11 bases between them. The germline gives CDR1 SGHTA, CDR2 FQGNSA. Here the CDR3 reads CASSLERGTSGANVLTF. The CDR3 region has the DNA TGTGCCAGCAGCTTAGAAAGAGGAACGTCTGGGGCCAACGTCCTGACTTTC.

This chain uses TRBV7-8 with TRBJ1-4, with D uncertain. Between the trimmed V and J ends, which lost 5 bases and 0 bases, there was a span of 7 bases. The CDR3 totals 14 residues. Germline V lookup: CDR1 SGHVS, CDR2 FQNEAQ. This CDR3 is CASSQTATNEKLFF. The CDR3 DNA is TGTGCCAGCAGCCAAACTGCAACTAATGAAAAACTGTTTTTT.

The genes are TRBV2 and TRBJ2-1, with D possibly matching TRBD1 (5 bases). CDR1 is SNHLY and CDR2 is FYNNEI in the germline V gene. The CDR3 sequence is 14 residues long. Trimming shortened V by 4 bases and J by 0 bases, and 7 bases separated the two germline ends. The CDR3 sequence: CASSGTNSYNEQFF. CDR3 nucleotides: TGTGCCAGCAGTGGGACAAACTCCTACAATGAGCAGTTCTTC.

The V gene is TRBV6-1, the J gene TRBJ2-1; D may be TRBD2 (5 bases). Trimming shortened V by 3 bases and J by 10 bases, and 19 bases separated the two germline ends. Germline lookup yields CDR1 MNHNS and CDR2 SASEGT. The length of the CDR3 is 15 residues. The CDR3 is CASSDRGSLVPEQFF. DNA of the CDR3: TGTGCCAGCAGTGATAGAGGGTCGCTCGTCCCGGAGCAGTTCTTC.

The V gene is TRBV7-2, the J gene TRBJ2-7; 9 nucleotides agree with TRBD1. Germline V gene lookup returns CDR1 SGHTA and CDR2 FQGNSA. The CDR3 totals 15 residues. V gave up 5 bases and J gave up 2 bases; unmatched junction bases: 7. The CDR3 bases are TGTGCCAGCAGCCCGGGGACAGGGATTGCCTACGAGCAGTACTTC. Its protein product is CASSPGTGIAYEQYF.

This clone has only a few counts. V is TRBV7-8 and J is TRBJ1-5; TRBD1 matches at 7 bases. Looked up from germline, CDR1 is SGHVS and CDR2 is FQNEAQ. Losses at the gene ends were 6 bases for V and 4 bases for J; bases not matched to a gene: 12. This CDR3 comprises 16 residues. CDR3 sequence (DNA): TGTGCCAGCAGTCCCGTTGACAGGGTGGGGAATCAGCCCCAGCATTTT. Translation gives CASSPVDRVGNQPQHF.

V and J are TRBV6-6 and TRBJ1-1; D uncertain. Trimming cost V 0 bases and J 11 bases, with 22 bases left between them. This CDR3 spans 16 amino acids. CDR1 is MNHNY and CDR2 is SVGAGI in the germline V gene (reference sequence). CDR3 region: CASSYSFTELGRWAFF. The CDR3 coding sequence is TGTGCCAGCAGTTACTCGTTTACCGAATTAGGGAGGTGGGCTTTCTTT.